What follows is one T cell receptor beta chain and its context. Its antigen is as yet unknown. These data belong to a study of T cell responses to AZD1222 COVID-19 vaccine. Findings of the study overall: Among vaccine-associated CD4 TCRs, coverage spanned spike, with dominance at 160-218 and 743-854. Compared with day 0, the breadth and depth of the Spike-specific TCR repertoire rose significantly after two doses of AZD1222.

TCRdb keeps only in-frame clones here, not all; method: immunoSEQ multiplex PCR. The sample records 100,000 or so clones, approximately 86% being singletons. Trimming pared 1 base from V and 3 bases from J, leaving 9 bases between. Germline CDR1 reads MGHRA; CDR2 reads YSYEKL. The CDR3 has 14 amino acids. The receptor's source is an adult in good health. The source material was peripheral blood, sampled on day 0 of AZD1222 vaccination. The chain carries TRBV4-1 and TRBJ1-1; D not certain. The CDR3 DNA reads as TGCGCCAGCAGCCAAGTCGGTCTGTACACTGAAGCTTTCTTT. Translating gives CASSQVGLYTEAFF.